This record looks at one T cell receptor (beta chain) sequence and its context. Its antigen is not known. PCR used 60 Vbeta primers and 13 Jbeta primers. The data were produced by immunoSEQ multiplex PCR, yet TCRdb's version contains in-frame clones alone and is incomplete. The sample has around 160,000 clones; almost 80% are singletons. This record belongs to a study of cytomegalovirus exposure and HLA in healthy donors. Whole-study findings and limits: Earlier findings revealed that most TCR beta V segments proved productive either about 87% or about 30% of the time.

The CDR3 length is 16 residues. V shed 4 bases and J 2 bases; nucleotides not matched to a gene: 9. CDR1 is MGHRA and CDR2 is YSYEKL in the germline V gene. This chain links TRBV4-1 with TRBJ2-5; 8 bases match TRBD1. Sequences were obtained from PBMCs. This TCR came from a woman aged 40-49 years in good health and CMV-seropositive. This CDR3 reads CASSRPDRAHQETQYF. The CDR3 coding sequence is TGCGCCAGCAGCCGCCCGGACAGGGCCCATCAAGAGACCCAGTACTTC.